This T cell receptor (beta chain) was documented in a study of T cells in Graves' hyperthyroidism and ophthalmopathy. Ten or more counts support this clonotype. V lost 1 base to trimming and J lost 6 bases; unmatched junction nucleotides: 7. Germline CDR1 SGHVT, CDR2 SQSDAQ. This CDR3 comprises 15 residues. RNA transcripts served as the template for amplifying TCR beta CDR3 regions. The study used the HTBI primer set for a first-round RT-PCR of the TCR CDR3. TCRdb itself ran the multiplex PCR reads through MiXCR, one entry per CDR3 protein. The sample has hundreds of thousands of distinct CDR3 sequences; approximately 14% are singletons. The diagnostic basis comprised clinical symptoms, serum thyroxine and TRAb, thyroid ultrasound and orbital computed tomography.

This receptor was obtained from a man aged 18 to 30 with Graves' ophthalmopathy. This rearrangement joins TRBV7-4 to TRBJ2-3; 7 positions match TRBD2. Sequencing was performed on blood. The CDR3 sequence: CASSLVAGNWDTQYF. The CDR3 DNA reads TGTGCCAGCAGCTTAGTAGCGGGCAACTGGGATACGCAGTATTTT.